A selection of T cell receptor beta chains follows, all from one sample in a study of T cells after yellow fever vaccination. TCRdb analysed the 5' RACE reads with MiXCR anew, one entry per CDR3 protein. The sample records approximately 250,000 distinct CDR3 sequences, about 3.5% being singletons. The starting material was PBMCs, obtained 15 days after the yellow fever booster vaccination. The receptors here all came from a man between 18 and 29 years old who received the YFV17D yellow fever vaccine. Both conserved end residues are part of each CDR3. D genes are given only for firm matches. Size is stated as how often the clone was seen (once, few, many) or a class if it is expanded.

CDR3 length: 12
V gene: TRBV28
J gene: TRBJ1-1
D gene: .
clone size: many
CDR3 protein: CASSLLGAEAFF
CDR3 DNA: TGTGCCAGCAGTTTACTGGGAGCTGAAGCTTTCTTT

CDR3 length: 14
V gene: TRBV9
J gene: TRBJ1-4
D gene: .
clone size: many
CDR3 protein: CASSVGRGGEKLFF
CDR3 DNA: TGTGCCAGCAGCGTTGGCAGGGGCGGAGAAAAACTGTTTTTT

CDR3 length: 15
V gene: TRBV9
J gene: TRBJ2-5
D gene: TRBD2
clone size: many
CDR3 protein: CASSARLAGSETQYF
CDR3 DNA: TGTGCCAGCAGCGCGCGACTAGCGGGATCCGAGACCCAGTACTTC

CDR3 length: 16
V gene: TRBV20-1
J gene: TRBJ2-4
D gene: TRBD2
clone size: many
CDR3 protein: CSANGRGGRILNIQYF
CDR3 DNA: TGCAGTGCTAACGGGCGGGGGGGCCGGATTCTAAACATTCAGTACTTC

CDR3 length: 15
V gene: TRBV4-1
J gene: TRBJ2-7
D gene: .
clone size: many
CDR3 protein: CASSQVGRTSYEQYF
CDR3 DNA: TGCGCCAGCAGCCAAGTCGGGCGAACCTCCTACGAGCAGTACTTC

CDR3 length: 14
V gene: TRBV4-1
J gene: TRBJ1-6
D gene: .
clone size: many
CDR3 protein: CASSQESTGSPLHF
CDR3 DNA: TGCGCCAGCAGCCAAGAGTCTACAGGATCACCCCTCCACTTT

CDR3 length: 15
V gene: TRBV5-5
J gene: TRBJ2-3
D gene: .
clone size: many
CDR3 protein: CASSLEFASTDTQYF
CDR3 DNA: TGTGCCAGCAGCTTGGAGTTTGCAAGCACAGATACGCAGTATTTT

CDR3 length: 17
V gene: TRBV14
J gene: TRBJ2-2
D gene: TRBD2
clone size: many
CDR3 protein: CASSQSLAGGRTGELFF
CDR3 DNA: TGTGCCAGCAGCCAGTCACTAGCGGGGGGACGAACCGGGGAGCTGTTTTTT

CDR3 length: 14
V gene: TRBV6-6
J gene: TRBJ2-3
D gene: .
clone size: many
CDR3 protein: CASSYWTDTDTQYF
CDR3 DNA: TGTGCCAGCAGTTACTGGACAGACACAGATACGCAGTATTTT

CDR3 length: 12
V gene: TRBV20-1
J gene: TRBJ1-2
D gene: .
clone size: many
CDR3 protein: CSASDPIYGYTF
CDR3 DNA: TGCAGTGCTAGCGACCCCATCTATGGCTACACCTTC

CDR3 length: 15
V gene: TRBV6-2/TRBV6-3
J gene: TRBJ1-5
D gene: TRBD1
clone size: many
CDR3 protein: CASRFPGQGDQPQHF
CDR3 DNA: TGTGCCAGCAGATTCCCGGGACAGGGTGATCAGCCCCAGCATTTT

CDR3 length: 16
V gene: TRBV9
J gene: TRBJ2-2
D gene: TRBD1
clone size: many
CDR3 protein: CASSAIRDRLTGELFF
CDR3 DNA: TGTGCCAGCAGCGCCATCCGGGACAGACTAACCGGGGAGCTGTTTTTT

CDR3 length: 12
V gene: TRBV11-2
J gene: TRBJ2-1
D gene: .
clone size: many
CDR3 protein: CASSSMVNEQFF
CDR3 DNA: TGTGCCAGCAGCTCGATGGTCAATGAGCAGTTCTTC

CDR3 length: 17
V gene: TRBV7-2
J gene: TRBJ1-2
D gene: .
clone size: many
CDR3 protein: CASSLVGGASSNYGYTF
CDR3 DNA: TGTGCCAGCAGCTTGGTGGGGGGGGCATCGTCTAACTATGGCTACACCTTC

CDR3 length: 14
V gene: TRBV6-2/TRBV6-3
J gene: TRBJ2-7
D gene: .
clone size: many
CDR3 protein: CASTISPEGSEQYF
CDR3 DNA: TGTGCCAGCACCATCAGCCCGGAGGGGTCCGAGCAGTACTTC

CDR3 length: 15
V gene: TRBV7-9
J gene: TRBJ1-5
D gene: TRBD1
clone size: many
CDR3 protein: CASSRTGGYDQPQHF
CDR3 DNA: TGTGCCAGCAGCCGTACAGGGGGCTATGATCAGCCCCAGCATTTT